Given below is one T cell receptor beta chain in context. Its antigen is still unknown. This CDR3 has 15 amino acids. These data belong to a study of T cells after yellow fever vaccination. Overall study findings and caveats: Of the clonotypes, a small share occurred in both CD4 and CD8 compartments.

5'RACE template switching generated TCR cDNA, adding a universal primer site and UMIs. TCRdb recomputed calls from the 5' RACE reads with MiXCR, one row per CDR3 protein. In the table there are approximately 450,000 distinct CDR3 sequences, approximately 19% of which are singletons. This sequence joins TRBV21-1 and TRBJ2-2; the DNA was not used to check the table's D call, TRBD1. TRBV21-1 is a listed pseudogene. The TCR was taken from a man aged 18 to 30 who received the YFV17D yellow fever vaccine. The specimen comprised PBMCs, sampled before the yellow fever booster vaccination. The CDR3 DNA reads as TGTGCCACCCAGGCGGGGTCCCAGAACACCGGGGAGCTGTTTTTT. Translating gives CATQAGSQNTGELFF.